This T cell receptor (beta chain) was observed in a study of technical replicates of blood from several donors. The CDR3 is 11 amino acids. V lost 7 bases and J lost 5, with 8 bases in between. CDR1 is LNHDA, CDR2 SQIVND, per germline (reference sequence). Assay used: immunoSEQ multiplex PCR; TCRdb lists only in-frame clones, some missing. The sample comprises about 70,000 clones, around 97% of which are singletons, and approximately 0.2% rests with the top ten. The TCR sequence derives from a human donor in good health. Specimen: T cells isolated from PBMCs. This sequence joins TRBV19 and TRBJ1-1; D is undetermined. As DNA, the CDR3 is TGTGCCAGTAAGTACTGGACTGAAGCTTTCTTT. This codes for CASKYWTEAFF.